This T cell receptor (beta chain) originates from a study of blood T cell repertoires in COVID-19. About the study: Samples representing acute and convalescent COVID-19 were sourced from the United States, Italy and Spain.

Only in-frame clones appear in the TCRdb table, and some are missing; sequencing was by immunoSEQ multiplex PCR. The table has about 310,000 clones, almost 90% seen once; the top ten hold 1%. The germline V gene encodes CDR1 MNHEY and CDR2 SVGEGT. This CDR3 has 18 residues. Trimming pared 5 bases from V and 0 bases from J, leaving 20 bases between. The chain employs TRBV6-2 or TRBV6-3 and TRBJ1-5, with D tentatively TRBD1 (5 bases). The sample comprised peripheral blood. The receptor's source is a woman in her forties with COVID-19, enrolled during active disease. This chain's CDR3 is CASSGGLPGGYSNQPQHF. CDR3 DNA sequence: TGTGCCAGCAGTGGGGGACTGCCCGGAGGGTATAGCAATCAGCCCCAGCATTTT.